The clone carrying this TCR beta chain was seen many times. Antigen unknown. Out of over 9 ml of fresh peripheral blood came the PBMCs. Researchers amplified the TCR beta CDR3 regions from RNA transcripts. The TCR CDR3 first-round RT-PCR relied on the HTBI primer set. From the multiplex PCR reads, TCRdb called clonotypes with MiXCR, one entry per CDR3 protein. The table records 730,000 or so distinct CDR3 sequences, 18% of them present only once. The entry originates in a study of T cells in Graves' hyperthyroidism and ophthalmopathy. Study-level points and caveats: Stable hyperthyroidism and ophthalmopathy were separated using 13 V-J signatures.

This CDR3 is built from 15 residues. Trimming stripped 6 bases from V and 1 base from J, with 18 bases between. Per germline, CDR1 DFQATT and CDR2 SNEGSKA (reference sequence). The chain couples TRBV20-1 to TRBJ1-1; D gene uncertain. Sequencing used blood. The clonotype was recovered from a woman between 50 and 59 years old with Graves' hyperthyroidism that later progressed to Graves' ophthalmopathy. The CDR3 region is CSAHPPSRRNTEAFF. In nucleotides, the CDR3 is TGCAGTGCCCACCCCCCATCCCGGCGGAACACTGAAGCTTTCTTT.